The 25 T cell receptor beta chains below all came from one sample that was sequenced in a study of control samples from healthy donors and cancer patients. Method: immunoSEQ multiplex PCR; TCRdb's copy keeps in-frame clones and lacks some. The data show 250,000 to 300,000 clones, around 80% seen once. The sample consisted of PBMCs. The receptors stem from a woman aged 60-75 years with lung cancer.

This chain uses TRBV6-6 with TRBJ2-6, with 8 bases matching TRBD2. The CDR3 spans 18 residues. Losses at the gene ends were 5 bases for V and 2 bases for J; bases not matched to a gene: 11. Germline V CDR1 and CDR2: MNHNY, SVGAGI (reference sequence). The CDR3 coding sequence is TGTGCCAGCAGTCGGGACGGGGGGGGATCCGCTGGGGCCAACGTCCTGACTTTC. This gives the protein CASSRDGGGSAGANVLTF.

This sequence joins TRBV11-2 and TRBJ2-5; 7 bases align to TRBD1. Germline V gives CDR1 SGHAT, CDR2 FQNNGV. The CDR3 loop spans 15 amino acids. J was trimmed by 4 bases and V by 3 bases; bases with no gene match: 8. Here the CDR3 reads CASSFQGQSGETQYF. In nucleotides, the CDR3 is TGTGCCAGCAGCTTTCAGGGACAGTCGGGAGAGACCCAGTACTTC.

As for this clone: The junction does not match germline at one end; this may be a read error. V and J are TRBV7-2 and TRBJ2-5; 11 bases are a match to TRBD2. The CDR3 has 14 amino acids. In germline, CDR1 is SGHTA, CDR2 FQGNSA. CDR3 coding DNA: TGTGCCAGCAGCCTAGCGGGAGGAGCCGAGACCCAGTACTTC. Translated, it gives CASSLAGGAETQYF.

Written as DNA, the CDR3 is TGTGCCTGGAGTGTGTCCAGGGCAGGACCCAAAAACATTCAGTACTTC. Translation: CAWSVSRAGPKNIQYF. V usage is TRBV30 and J usage is TRBJ2-4, with a possible D match to TRBD1 (5 bases). V was clipped by 0 bases and J by 2 bases, with 14 bases between them. Germline CDR1 is GTSNPN and CDR2 is SVGIG (reference sequence). The CDR3 runs 16 residues.

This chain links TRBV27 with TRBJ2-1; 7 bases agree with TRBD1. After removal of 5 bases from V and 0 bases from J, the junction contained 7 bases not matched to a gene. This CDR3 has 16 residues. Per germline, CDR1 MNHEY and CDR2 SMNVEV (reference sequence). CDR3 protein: CASSPPDRSSYNEQFF. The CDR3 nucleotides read TGTGCCAGCAGTCCTCCGGACAGGAGCTCCTACAATGAGCAGTTCTTC.

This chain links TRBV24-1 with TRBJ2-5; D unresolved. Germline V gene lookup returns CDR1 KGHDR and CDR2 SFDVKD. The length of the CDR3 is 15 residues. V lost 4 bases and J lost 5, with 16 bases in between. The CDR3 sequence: CATSDADGPGETQYF. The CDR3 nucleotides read TGTGCCACCAGTGACGCGGACGGTCCTGGGGAGACCCAGTACTTC.

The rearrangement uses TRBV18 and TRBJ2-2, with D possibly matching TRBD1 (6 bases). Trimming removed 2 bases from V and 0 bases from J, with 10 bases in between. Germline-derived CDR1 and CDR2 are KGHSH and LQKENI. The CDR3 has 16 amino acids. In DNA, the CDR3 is TGTGCCAGCTCACCAGTACAGGGTTCGAACACCGGGGAGCTGTTTTTT. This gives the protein CASSPVQGSNTGELFF. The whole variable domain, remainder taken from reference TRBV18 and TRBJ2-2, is NAGVMQNPRHLVRRRGQEARLRCSPMKGHSHVYWYRQLPEEGLKFMVYLQKENIIDESGMPKERFSAEFPKEGPSILRIQQVVRGDSAAYFCASSPVQGSNTGELFFGEGSRLTVL.

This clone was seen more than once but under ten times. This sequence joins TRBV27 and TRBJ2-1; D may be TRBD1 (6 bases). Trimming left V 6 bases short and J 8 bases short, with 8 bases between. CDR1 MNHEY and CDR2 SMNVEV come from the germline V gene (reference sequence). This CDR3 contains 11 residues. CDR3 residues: CASSQGHEQFF. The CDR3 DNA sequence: TGTGCCAGCAGCCAGGGGCATGAGCAGTTCTTC.

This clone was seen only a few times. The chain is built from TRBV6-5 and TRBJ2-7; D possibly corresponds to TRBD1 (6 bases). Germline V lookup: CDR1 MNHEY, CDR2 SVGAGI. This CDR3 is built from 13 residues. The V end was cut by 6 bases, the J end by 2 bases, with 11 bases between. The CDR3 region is CASRQEGAYEQYF. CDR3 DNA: TGTGCCAGCAGACAAGAGGGGGCCTACGAGCAGTACTTC.

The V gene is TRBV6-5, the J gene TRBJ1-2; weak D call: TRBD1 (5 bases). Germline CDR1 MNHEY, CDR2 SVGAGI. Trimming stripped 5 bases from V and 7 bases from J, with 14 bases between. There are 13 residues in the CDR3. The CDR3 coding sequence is TGTGCCAGCAGTATTGCGGGGGACGGTGGCTACACCTTC. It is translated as CASSIAGDGGYTF.

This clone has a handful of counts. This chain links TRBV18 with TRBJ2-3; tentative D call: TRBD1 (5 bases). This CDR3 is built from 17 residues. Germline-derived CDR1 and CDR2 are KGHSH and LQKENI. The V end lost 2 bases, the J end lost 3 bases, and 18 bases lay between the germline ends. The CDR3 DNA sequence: TGTGCCAGCTCACCATTCCAGGGAAGGGTTGTAACAGATACGCAGTATTTT. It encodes CASSPFQGRVVTDTQYF.

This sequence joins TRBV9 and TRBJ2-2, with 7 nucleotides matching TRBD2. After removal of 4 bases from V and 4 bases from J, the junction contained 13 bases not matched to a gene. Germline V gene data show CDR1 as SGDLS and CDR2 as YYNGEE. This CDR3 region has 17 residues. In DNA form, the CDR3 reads TGTGCCAGCAGCCTCTCACCGGGGAGGGAGGGCACCGGGGAGCTGTTTTTT. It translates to CASSLSPGREGTGELFF.

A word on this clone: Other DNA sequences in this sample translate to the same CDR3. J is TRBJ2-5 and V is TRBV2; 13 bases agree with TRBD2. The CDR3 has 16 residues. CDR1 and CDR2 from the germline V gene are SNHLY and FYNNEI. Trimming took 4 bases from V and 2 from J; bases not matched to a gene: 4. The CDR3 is CASSVGTSGAQETQYF. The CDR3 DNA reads TGTGCCAGCAGTGTCGGGACTAGCGGGGCACAAGAGACCCAGTACTTC.

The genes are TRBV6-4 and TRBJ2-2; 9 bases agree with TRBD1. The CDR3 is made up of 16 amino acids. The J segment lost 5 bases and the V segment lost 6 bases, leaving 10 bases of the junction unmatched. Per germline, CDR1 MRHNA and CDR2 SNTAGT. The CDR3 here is CASSRSGTGRTGELFF. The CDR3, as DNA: TGTGCCAGCAGCAGGTCCGGGACAGGGAGGACCGGGGAGCTGTTTTTT.

The CDR3 nucleotides are TGTGCCAGCAGCATGCCAGGGGCGGGAGAGCAGTACTTC. Encoded protein: CASSMPGAGEQYF. The chain joins TRBV7-8 to TRBJ2-7; D may be TRBD1 or TRBD2 (6 bases each). CDR1 is SGHVS, CDR2 FQNEAQ, per germline. CDR3 length: 13 residues. Trimming left V 5 bases short and J 7 bases short, with 15 bases between.

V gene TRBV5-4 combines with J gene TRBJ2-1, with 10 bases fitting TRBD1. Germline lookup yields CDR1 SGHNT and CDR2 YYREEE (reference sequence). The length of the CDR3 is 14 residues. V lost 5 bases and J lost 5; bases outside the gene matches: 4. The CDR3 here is CASRGQGSHNEQFF. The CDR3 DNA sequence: TGTGCCAGCAGGGGACAGGGGTCCCACAATGAGCAGTTCTTC.

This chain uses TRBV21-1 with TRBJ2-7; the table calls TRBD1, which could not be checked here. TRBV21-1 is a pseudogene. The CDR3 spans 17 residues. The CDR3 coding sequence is TGTGCCAGCAGCATCCACCAACGGGACAGATCTTCCTACGAGCAGTACTTC. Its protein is CASSIHQRDRSSYEQYF.

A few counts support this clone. This chain's CDR3 is CATRDRETEAFF. DNA of the CDR3: TGTGCCACTCGAGACAGGGAGACTGAAGCTTTCTTT. The chain recombines TRBV19 with TRBJ1-1; 7 bases are a match to TRBD1. The V and J ends lost 10 bases and 5 bases, in that order; junction bases with no gene match: 7. The CDR3 loop spans 12 amino acids. The V gene's germline CDR1 is LNHDA and CDR2 SQIVND (reference sequence).

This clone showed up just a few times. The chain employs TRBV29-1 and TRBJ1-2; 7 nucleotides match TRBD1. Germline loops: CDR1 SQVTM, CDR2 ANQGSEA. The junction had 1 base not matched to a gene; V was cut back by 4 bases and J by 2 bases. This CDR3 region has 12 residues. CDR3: CSVGGQNYGYTF. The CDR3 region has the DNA TGCAGCGTTGGGGGACAGAACTATGGCTACACCTTC.

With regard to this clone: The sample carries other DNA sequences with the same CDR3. CDR3 DNA sequence: TGCGCCAGCAGCCCCGGGACAGGGGTTGAGACCCAGTACTTC. Its protein is CASSPGTGVETQYF. This chain joins TRBV5-1 and TRBJ2-5, with TRBD1 matching over 10 bases. V dropped 4 bases and J dropped 5; count of bases not matched to a gene: 5. This CDR3 spans 14 amino acids. Germline assignment: CDR1 SGHRS and CDR2 YFSETQ.

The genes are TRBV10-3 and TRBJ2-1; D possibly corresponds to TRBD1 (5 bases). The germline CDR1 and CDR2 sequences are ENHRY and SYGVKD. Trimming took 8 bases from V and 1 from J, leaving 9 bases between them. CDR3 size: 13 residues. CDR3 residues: CAIQDNSYNEQFF. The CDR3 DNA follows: TGTGCCATCCAGGACAATTCCTACAATGAGCAGTTCTTC.

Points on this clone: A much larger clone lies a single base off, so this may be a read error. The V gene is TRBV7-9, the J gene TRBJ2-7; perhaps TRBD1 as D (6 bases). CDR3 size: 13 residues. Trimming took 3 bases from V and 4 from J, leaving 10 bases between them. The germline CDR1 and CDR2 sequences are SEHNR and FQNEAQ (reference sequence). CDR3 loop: CASSLDSDYEQYF. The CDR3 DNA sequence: TGTGCCAGCAGCTTGGACAGTGATTACGAGCAGTACTTC.

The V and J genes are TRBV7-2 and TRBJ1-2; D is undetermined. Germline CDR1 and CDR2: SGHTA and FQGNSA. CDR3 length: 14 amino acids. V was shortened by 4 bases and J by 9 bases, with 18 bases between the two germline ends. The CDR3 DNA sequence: TGTGCCAGCAGCTCCCAAAGGGCGCAGGTCAGCTACACCTTC. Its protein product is CASSSQRAQVSYTF.

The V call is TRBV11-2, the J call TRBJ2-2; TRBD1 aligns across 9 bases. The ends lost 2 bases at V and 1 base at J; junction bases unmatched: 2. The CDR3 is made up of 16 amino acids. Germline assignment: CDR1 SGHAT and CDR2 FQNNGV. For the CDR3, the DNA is TGTGCCAGCAGCTTAAGGGACAGGGAGAACACCGGGGAGCTGTTTTTT. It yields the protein CASSLRDRENTGELFF.

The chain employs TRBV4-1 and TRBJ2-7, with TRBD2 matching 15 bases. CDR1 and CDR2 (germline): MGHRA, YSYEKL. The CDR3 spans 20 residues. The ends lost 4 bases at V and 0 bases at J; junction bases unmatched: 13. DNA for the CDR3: TGCGCCAGCAGCCTCCTGATGGGACTAGCGGGGGGCCTGAGCTCCTACGAGCAGTACTTC. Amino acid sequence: CASSLLMGLAGGLSSYEQYF.